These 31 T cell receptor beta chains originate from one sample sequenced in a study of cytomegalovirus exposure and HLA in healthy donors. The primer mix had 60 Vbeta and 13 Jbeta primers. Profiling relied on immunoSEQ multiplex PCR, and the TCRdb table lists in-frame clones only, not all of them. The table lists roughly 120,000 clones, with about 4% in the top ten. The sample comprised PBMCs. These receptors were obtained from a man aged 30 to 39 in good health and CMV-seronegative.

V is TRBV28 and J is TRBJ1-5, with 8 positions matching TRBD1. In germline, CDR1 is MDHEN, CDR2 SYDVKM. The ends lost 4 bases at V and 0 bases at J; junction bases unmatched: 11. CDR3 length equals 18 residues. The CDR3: CASSSSGQADFSNQPQHF. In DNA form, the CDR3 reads TGTGCCAGCAGTTCGTCGGGACAGGCGGACTTTAGCAATCAGCCCCAGCATTTT.

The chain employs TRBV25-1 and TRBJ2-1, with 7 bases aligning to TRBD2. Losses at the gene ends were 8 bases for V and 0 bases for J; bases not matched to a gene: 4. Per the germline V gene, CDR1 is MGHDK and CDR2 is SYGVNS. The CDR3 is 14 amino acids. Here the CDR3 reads CASCPGGSYNEQFF. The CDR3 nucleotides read TGTGCCAGCTGCCCGGGGGGCTCCTACAATGAGCAGTTCTTC. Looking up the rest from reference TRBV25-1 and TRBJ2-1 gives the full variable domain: EADIYQTPRYLVIGTGKKITLECSQTMGHDKMYWYQQDPGMELHLIHYSYGVNSTEKGDLSSESTVSRIRTEHFPLTLESARPSHTSQYLCASCPGGSYNEQFFGPGTRLTVL.

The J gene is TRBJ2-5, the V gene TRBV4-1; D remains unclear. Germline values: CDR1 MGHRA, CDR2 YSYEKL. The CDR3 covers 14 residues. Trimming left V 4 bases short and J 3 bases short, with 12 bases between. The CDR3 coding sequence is TGCGCCAGCAGCCGTACAGTGGCTGAAGAGACCCAGTACTTC. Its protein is CASSRTVAEETQYF.

CDR3: CASSLRGQGTHNEQFF. In nucleotides, the CDR3 is TGTGCCAGCAGCTTACGAGGACAGGGGACCCACAATGAGCAGTTCTTC. The chain employs TRBV11-2 and TRBJ2-1, with 9 bases matching TRBD1. The CDR3 spans 16 residues. After removal of 2 bases from V and 5 bases from J, the junction contained 7 bases not matched to a gene. Germline V lookup: CDR1 SGHAT, CDR2 FQNNGV. Full variable domain (rest looked up from reference TRBV11-2 and TRBJ2-1): EAGVAQSPRYKIIEKRQSVAFWCNPISGHATLYWYQQILGQGPKLLIQFQNNGVVDDSQLPKDRFSAERLKGVDSTLKIQPAKLEDSAVYLCASSLRGQGTHNEQFFGPGTRLTVL.

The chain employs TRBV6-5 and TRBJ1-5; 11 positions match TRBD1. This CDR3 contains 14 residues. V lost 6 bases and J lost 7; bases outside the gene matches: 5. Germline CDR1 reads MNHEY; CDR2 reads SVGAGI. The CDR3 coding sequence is TGTGCCAGCAGGAGGGACAGGGGGTCCCAGCCCCAGCATTTT. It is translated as CASRRDRGSQPQHF.

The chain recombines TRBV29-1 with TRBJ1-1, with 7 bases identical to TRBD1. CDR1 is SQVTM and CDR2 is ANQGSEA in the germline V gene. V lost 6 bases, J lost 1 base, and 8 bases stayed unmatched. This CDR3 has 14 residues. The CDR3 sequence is CSVYLPGGNTEAFF. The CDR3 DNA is TGCAGCGTATACCTCCCAGGGGGGAACACTGAAGCTTTCTTT.

The CDR3 is CASSLGGSRYEQYF. In nucleotides, the CDR3 is TGTGCCAGCAGCTTAGGAGGGTCGCGCTACGAGCAGTACTTC. This chain joins TRBV7-9 and TRBJ2-7; D is perhaps TRBD2 (5 bases). CDR3 length: 14 amino acids. From germline, CDR1 is SEHNR and CDR2 FQNEAQ (reference sequence). Trimming stripped 1 base from V and 3 bases from J, with 10 bases between.

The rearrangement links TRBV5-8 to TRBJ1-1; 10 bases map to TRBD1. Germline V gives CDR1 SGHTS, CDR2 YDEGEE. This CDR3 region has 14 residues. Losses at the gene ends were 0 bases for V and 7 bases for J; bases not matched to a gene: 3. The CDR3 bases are TGTGCCAGCAGCTTGGGACAGGGGGCTATTGAAGCTTTCTTT. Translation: CASSLGQGAIEAFF.

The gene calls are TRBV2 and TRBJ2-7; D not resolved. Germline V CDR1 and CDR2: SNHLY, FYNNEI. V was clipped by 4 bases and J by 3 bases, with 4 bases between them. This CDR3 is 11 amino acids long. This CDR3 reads CASSVGYEQYF. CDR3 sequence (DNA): TGTGCCAGCAGTGTCGGCTACGAGCAGTACTTC.

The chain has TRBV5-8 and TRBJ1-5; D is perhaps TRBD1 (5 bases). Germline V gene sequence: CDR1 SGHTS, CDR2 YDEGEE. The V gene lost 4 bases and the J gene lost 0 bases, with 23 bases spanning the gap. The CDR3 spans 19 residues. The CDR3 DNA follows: TGTGCCAGCAGCCCCCAGGACACATCCGGATTGTATAGCAATCAGCCCCAGCATTTT. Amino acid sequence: CASSPQDTSGLYSNQPQHF. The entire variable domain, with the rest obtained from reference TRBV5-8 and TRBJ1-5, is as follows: EAGVTQSPTHLIKTRGQQATLRCSPISGHTSVYWYQQALGLGLQFLLWYDEGEERNRGNFPPRFSGRQFPNYSSELNVNALELEDSALYLCASSPQDTSGLYSNQPQHFGDGTRLSIL.

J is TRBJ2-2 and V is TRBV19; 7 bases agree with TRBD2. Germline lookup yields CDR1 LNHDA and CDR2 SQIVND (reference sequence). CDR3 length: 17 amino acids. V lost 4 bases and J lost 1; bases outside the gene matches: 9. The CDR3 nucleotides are TGTGCCAGTAGTACCGCCCCCGGGGAGGGGAACACCGGGGAGCTGTTTTTT. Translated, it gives CASSTAPGEGNTGELFF.

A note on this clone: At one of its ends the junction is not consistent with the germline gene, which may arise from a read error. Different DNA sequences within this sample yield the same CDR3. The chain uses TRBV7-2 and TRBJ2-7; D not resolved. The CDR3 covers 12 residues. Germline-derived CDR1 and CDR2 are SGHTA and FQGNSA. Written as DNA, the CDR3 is TGCGCCAGCAGCTCCCATGGGCACGAGCAGTACTTC. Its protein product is CASSSHGHEQYF. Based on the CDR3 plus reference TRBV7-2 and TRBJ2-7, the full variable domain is GAGVSQSPSNKVTEKGKDVELRCDPISGHTALYWYRQSLGQGLEFLIYFQGNSAPDKSGLPSDRFSAERTGGSVSTLTIQRTQQEDSAVYLCASSSHGHEQYFGPGTRLTVT.

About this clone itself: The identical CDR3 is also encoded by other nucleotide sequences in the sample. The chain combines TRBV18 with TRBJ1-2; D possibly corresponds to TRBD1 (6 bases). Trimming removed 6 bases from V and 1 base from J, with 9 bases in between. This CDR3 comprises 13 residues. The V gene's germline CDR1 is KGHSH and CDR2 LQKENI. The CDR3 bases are TGTGCCAGCTCTCAGGACAGTAACTATGGCTACACCTTC. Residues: CASSQDSNYGYTF.

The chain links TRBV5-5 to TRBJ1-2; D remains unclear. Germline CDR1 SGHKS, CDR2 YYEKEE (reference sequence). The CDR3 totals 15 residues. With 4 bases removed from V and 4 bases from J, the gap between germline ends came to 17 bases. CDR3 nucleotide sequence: TGTGCCAGCAGCATGGCCCCCCGAGAGGTCTATGGCTACACCTTC. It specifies CASSMAPREVYGYTF.

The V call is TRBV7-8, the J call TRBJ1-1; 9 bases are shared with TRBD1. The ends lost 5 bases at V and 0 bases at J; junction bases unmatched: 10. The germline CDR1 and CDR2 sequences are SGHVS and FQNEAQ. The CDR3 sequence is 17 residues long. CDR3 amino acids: CASSLPRTGALNTEAFF. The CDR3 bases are TGTGCCAGCAGCCTACCCCGGACAGGGGCGCTGAACACTGAAGCTTTCTTT.

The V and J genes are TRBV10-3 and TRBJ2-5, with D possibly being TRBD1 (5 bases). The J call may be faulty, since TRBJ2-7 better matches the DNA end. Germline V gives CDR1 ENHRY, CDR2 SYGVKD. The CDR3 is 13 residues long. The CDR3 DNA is TGTGCCATCAGTGACGACAGTTCCTACGAGCAGTACTTC. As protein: CAISDDSSYEQYF.

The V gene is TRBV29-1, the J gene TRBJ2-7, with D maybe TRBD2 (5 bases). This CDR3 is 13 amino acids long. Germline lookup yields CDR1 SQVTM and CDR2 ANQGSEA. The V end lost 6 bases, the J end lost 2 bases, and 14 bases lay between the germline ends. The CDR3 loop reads CSVGGLSAYEQYF. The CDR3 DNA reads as TGCAGCGTCGGAGGCCTATCTGCCTACGAGCAGTACTTC.

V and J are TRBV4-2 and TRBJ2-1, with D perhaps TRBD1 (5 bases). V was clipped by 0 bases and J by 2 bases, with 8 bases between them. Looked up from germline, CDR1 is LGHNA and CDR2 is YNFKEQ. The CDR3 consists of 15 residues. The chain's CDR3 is CASSQDRAAYNEQFF. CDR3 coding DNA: TGTGCCAGCAGCCAAGACAGGGCGGCCTACAATGAGCAGTTCTTC.

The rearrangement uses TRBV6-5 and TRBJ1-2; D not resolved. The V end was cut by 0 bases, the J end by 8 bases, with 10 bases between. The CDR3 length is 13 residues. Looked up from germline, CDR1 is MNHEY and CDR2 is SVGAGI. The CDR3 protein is CASSYSKPGGYTF. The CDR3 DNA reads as TGTGCCAGCAGTTACTCGAAACCTGGCGGCTACACCTTC.

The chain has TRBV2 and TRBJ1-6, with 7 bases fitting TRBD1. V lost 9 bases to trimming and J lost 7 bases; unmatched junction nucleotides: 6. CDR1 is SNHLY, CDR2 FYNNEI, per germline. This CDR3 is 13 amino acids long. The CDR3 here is CASRTGENSPLHF. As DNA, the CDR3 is TGTGCCAGTAGGACAGGTGAAAATTCACCCCTCCACTTT.

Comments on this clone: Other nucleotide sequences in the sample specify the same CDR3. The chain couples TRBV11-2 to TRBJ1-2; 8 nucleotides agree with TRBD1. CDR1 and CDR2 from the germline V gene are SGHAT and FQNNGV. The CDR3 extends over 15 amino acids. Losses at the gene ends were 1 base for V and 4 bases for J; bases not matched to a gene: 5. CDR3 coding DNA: TGTGCCAGCAGCTTAGCGGGGACAGGAACCTATGGCTACACCTTC. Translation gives CASSLAGTGTYGYTF.

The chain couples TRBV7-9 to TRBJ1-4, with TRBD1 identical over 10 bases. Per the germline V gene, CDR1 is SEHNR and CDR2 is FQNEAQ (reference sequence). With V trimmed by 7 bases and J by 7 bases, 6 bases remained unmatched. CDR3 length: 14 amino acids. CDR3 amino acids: CASTLTGGLEKLFF. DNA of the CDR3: TGTGCCAGCACCCTGACAGGGGGCCTTGAAAAACTGTTTTTT. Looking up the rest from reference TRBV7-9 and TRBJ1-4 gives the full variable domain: DTGVSQNPRHKITKRGQNVTFRCDPISEHNRLYWYRQTLGQGPEFLTYFQNEAQLEKSRLLSDRFSAERPKGSFSTLEIQRTEQGDSAMYLCASTLTGGLEKLFFGSGTQLSVL.

The CDR3 DNA reads as TGTGCCAGCAGTTACCCGGGACATAGGGGAACCTACGAGCAGTACTTC. This gives the protein CASSYPGHRGTYEQYF. The chain carries TRBV6-5 and TRBJ2-5; TRBD1 might be the D (6 bases). The DNA end lines up better with TRBJ2-7; the J call may be wrong. Germline V lookup: CDR1 MNHEY, CDR2 SVGAGI. The CDR3 runs 16 residues.

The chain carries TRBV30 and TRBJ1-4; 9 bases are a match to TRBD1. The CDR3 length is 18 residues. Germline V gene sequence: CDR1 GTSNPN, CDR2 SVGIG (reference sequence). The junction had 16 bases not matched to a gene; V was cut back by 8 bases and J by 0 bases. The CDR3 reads CAGSKGTGLITTNEKLFF. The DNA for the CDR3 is TGTGCCGGCTCGAAGGGGACAGGGCTGATTACAACTAATGAAAAACTGTTTTTT.

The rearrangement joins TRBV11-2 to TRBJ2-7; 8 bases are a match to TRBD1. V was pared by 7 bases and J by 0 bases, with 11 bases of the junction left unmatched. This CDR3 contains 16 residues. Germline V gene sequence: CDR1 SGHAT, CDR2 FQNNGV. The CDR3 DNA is TGTGCCAGCATCCCGGCGAGGGGACAGGCCTCCTACGAGCAGTACTTC. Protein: CASIPARGQASYEQYF.

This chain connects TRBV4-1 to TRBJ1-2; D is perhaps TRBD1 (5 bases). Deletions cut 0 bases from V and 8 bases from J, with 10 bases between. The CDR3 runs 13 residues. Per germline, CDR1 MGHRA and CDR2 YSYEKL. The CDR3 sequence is CASSQDRGGGYTF. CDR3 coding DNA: TGCGCCAGCAGCCAAGATCGCGGGGGGGGCTACACCTTC.

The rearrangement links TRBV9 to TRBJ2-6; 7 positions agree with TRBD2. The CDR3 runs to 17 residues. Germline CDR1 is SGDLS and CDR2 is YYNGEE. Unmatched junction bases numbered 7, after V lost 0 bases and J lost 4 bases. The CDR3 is CASSVGPRGGGANVLTF. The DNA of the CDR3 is TGTGCCAGCAGCGTAGGTCCTCGGGGAGGGGGGGCCAACGTCCTGACTTTC.

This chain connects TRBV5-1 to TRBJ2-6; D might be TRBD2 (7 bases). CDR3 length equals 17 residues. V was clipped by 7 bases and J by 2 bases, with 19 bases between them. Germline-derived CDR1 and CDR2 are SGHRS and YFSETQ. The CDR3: CASGGGGTPPGANVLTF. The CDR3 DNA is TGCGCCAGCGGGGGCGGGGGAACTCCTCCTGGGGCCAACGTCCTGACTTTC.

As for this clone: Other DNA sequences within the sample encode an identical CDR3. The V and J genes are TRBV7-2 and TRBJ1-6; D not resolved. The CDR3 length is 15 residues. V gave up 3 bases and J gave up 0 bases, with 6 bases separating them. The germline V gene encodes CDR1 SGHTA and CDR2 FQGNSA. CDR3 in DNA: TGTGCCAGCAGCTTGTTGAGCTCCTATAATTCACCCCTCCACTTT. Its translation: CASSLLSSYNSPLHF.

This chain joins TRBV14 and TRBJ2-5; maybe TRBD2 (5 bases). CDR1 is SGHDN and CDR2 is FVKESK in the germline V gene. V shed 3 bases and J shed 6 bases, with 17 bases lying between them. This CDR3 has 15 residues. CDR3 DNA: TGTGCCAGCAGCCATTACGGGGATTTCAAAAAGACCCAGTACTTC. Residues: CASSHYGDFKKTQYF.

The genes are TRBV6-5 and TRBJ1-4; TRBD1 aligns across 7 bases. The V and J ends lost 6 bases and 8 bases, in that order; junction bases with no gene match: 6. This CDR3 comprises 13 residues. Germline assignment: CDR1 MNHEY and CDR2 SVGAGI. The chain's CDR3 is CASRGDSREKLFF. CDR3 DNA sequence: TGTGCCAGCAGGGGGGACAGTAGGGAAAAACTGTTTTTT.